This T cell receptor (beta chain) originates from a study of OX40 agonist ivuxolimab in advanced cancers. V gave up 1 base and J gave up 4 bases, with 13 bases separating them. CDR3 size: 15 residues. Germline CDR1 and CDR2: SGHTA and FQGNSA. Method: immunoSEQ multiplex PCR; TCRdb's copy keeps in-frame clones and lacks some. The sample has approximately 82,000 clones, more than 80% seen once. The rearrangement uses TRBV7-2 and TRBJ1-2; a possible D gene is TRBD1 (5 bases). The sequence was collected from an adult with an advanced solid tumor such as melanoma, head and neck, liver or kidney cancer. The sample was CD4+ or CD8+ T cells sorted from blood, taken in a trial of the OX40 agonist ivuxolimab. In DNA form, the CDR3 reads TGTGCCAGCAGCTTAGGGTATGCAGGGTCCTATGGCTACACCTTC. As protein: CASSLGYAGSYGYTF.